This record concerns one T cell receptor (beta chain) sequence. Its antigen is unidentified. The data derive from a study of CD8 T cell repertoires and HIV-1 epitope variants. Across the whole study: Controls included no peptide, Ebola AY9 epitope, and a CMV, EBV, flu pool. Enriched T cells were co-cultured with equal autologous T cell-negative cells. Separate from the cultures, 1M uncultured T cells served as baseline. The study, taken as a whole, reports: Fewer than ten TCR beta clonotypes were antigen-specific, six or seven apparently recognizing autologous or escape variants.

CDR1 and CDR2 (germline): GTSNPN, SVGIG (reference sequence). Trimming removed 7 bases from V and 1 base from J; junction bases left unmatched: 14. This CDR3 spans 18 amino acids. Using immunoSEQ multiplex PCR, the repertoire was profiled, and TCRdb retains in-frame clones only, with some absent. The table lists roughly 5,000 clones, over 65% of them singletons. The chain couples TRBV30 to TRBJ2-3; 13 bases map to TRBD2. This TCR derives from a male donor with HIV. The sequencing sample was made of cultured CD8+ T cells derived from PBMCs. CDR3 residues: CASDLLAGGGLGTDTQYF. The CDR3, as DNA: TGTGCCTCCGACCTACTAGCGGGGGGGGGTCTAGGCACAGATACGCAGTATTTT.